Reported below is one T cell receptor beta chain. Trimming left V 5 bases short and J 0 bases short, with 23 bases between. The CDR3 has 19 amino acids. Per germline, CDR1 SGHAT and CDR2 FQNNGV. This entry is derived from a study of blood T cell repertoires in COVID-19. About the study: Collection of acute and convalescent COVID-19 samples took place in the United States, Italy and Spain.

Repertoires were generated with immunoSEQ multiplex PCR, while TCRdb's copy carries only in-frame clones and drops some. Counted here are around 130,000 clones, more than 75% occurring once; the ten biggest clones make up under 4%. This TCR was sampled from a man in his 60s with acute or convalescent COVID-19. Sequences were obtained from peripheral blood. The genes are TRBV11-2 and TRBJ1-3; maybe TRBD1 (6 bases). DNA of the CDR3: TGTGCCAGCAGCCTAGCATTGGGGGCGCGAAACCCCTCTGGAAACACCATATATTTT. The encoded protein is CASSLALGARNPSGNTIYF. Filled out from reference TRBV11-2 and TRBJ1-3, the complete variable domain reads EAGVAQSPRYKIIEKRQSVAFWCNPISGHATLYWYQQILGQGPKLLIQFQNNGVVDDSQLPKDRFSAERLKGVDSTLKIQPAKLEDSAVYLCASSLALGARNPSGNTIYFGEGSWLTVV.